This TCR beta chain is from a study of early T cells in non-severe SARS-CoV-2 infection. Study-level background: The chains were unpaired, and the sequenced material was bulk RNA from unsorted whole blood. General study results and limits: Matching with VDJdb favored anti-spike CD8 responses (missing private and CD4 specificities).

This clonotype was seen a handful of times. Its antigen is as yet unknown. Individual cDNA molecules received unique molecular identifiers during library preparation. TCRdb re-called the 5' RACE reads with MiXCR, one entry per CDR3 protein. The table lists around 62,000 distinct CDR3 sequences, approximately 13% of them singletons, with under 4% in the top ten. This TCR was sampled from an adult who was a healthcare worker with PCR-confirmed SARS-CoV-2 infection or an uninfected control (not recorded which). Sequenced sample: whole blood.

CDR3 coding DNA: TGCGCCAGCAGCTTGGATGGTCTAGCGGGCTCCTACAATGAGCAGTTCTTC. Protein sequence: CASSLDGLAGSYNEQFF. The rearrangement links TRBV5-1 to TRBJ2-1; TRBD2 agrees at 8 bases. V was clipped by 0 bases and J by 0 bases; unmatched bases: 5. The germline gives CDR1 SGHRS, CDR2 YFSETQ. The CDR3 runs to 17 residues. The variable domain in full, completed from reference TRBV5-1 and TRBJ2-1, reads KAGVTQTPRYLIKTRGQQVTLSCSPISGHRSVSWYQQTPGQGLQFLFEYFSETQRNKGNFPGRFSGRQFSNSRSEMNVSTLELGDSALYLCASSLDGLAGSYNEQFFGPGTRLTVL.